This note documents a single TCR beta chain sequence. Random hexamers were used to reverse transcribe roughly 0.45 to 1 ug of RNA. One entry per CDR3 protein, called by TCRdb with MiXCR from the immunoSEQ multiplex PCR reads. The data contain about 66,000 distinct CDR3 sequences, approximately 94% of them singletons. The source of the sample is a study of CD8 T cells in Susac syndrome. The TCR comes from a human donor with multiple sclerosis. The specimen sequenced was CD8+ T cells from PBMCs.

As DNA, the CDR3 is TGTGCCAGCAGTCCCGCCCAGGGGGACAGGGGGGGCGAGCAGTACTTC. Protein product: CASSPAQGDRGGEQYF. The chain carries TRBV28 and TRBJ2-7, with 11 bases identical to TRBD1. Germline CDR1 and CDR2: MDHEN and SYDVKM. The V gene end was trimmed by 5 bases and the J gene end by 6 bases; junction bases not matched to a gene: 12. The CDR3 has 16 residues.